This T cell receptor beta chain was captured in a study of regulatory T cells in long-lasting Graves disease. Study-wide points: Public clonotype sharing was higher in persistent than newly diagnosed patients. There were preferences for TRBV28, TRBJ1-2 and TRBJ2-5 in persistent disease.

Sample time point: newly diagnosed GD, antithyroid drugs for less than 3 months. From PBMCs, RNA was extracted and then used to make the TCR library. The authors diagnosed Graves' disease using American Thyroid Association guidelines. The V gene's germline CDR1 is SGHDT and CDR2 YYEEEE. The CDR3 sequence is 15 residues long. The V end was cut by 0 bases, the J end by 5 bases, with 13 bases between. With iRepertoire HTBI primers and Arm-PCR of CDR3 regions, TCR beta libraries were built. From the multiplex PCR reads, TCRdb called clonotypes with MiXCR, one entry per CDR3 protein. The sample includes 300,000 to 400,000 distinct CDR3 sequences, around 15% of them seen just once. In the case of this clonotype: Its antigen is as yet unknown.

These same records also appear under a second study, on T cells in Graves' hyperthyroidism and ophthalmopathy. This second study notes: Uncontrolled infection, other autoimmune disease, pregnancy or lactation barred patients from enrollment.

The receptor's source is a man aged 35-49 years with Graves disease. The chain recombines TRBV5-6 with TRBJ2-3, with unresolved D. The material was peripheral blood mononuclear cells (PBMCs), obtained at new diagnosis, from a patient treated with antithyroid drugs. The CDR3 loop is CASSLVGRDQDTQYF. The CDR3 nucleotides are TGTGCCAGCAGCTTGGTAGGTAGGGATCAAGATACGCAGTATTTT. Full variable domain (outside the CDR3, taken from reference TRBV5-6 and TRBJ2-3): DAGVTQSPTHLIKTRGQQVTLRCSPKSGHDTVSWYQQALGQGPQFIFQYYEEEERQRGNFPDRFSGHQFPNYSSELNVNALLLGDSALYLCASSLVGRDQDTQYFGPGTRLTVL.